What follows are 8 T cell receptor beta chains derived from one specimen sequenced in a study of blood T cell repertoires in COVID-19. The method was immunoSEQ multiplex PCR; TCRdb's version includes in-frame clones alone and lacks a portion of them. The table has roughly 250,000 clones, approximately 90% seen once. The sample comprised peripheral blood. The origin of the receptors is a middle-aged woman with acute or convalescent COVID-19.

The chain uses TRBV20-1 and TRBJ2-1; D gene ambiguous. From germline, CDR1 is DFQATT and CDR2 SNEGSKA (reference sequence). The CDR3 sequence is 11 residues long. Trimming removed 3 bases at V and 8 bases at J, with 8 bases between. The CDR3 sequence: CSASHPDEQFF. DNA for the CDR3: TGCAGTGCTAGCCACCCGGATGAGCAGTTCTTC.

The chain joins TRBV24-1 to TRBJ2-7; 12 positions match TRBD1. The V gene's germline CDR1 is KGHDR and CDR2 SFDVKD. This CDR3 region has 13 residues. With 11 bases clipped from V and 6 bases from J, the junction kept 7 bases outside the gene matches. The CDR3 coding sequence is TGTGCCATCCGGGACAGGGGGCAGGGCGAGCAGTACGTC. Translated, it gives CAIRDRGQGEQYV.

This chain connects TRBV14 to TRBJ1-6, with D possibly TRBD1 on 6 matching bases. This CDR3 spans 17 amino acids. Looked up from germline, CDR1 is SGHDN and CDR2 is FVKESK. V was clipped by 5 bases and J by 7 bases, with 21 bases between them. The CDR3 spells CASSSYQGHQHNSPLHF. The CDR3 DNA follows: TGTGCCAGCAGCTCCTACCAGGGGCACCAGCACAATTCACCCCTCCACTTT.

V is TRBV5-1 and J is TRBJ2-3, with 10 bases that match TRBD2. This CDR3 is 14 amino acids long. The J segment lost 5 bases and the V segment lost 2 bases, leaving 2 bases of the junction unmatched. In germline, CDR1 is SGHRS, CDR2 YFSETQ. Written as DNA, the CDR3 is TGCGCCAGCAGCTTAGCGGGGGGGCAAGATACGCAGTATTTT. Amino acids: CASSLAGGQDTQYF.

The J gene is TRBJ1-2, the V gene TRBV29-1; unclear D gene. V dropped 6 bases and J dropped 4 bases, with 9 bases sitting between them. The germline V gene has CDR1 SQVTM and CDR2 ANQGSEA. This CDR3 is 11 amino acids long. CDR3 sequence (DNA): TGCAGCGTATCGTTCCTCTATGGCTACACCTTC. Its translation: CSVSFLYGYTF.

This chain connects TRBV5-6 to TRBJ2-1; weak D call: TRBD1 (5 bases). The CDR3 extends over 16 amino acids. Germline-derived CDR1 and CDR2 are SGHDT and YYEEEE. Between the trimmed V and J ends, which lost 1 base and 7 bases, there was a span of 18 bases. The CDR3 reads CASSLIWQGRLNEQFF. In nucleotides, the CDR3 is TGTGCCAGCAGCTTGATCTGGCAGGGTCGCCTGAATGAGCAGTTCTTC.

The J gene is TRBJ2-3, the V gene TRBV23-1; 8 bases line up with TRBD1. TRBV23-1 is given ORF status, its function remaining uncertain. The CDR3 extends over 18 amino acids. The V and J ends lost 2 bases and 0 bases, in that order; junction bases with no gene match: 10. DNA for the CDR3: TGCGCCAGCAGTCAAGCTCCGAGGGGACAGGAGAGCACAGATACGCAGTATTTT. This sequence encodes CASSQAPRGQESTDTQYF.

This sequence joins TRBV3-1 (or the pseudogene TRBV3-2) and TRBJ2-5; D gene ambiguous. Germline V gene lookup returns CDR1 LGHDT and CDR2 YNNKEL (reference sequence). The CDR3 is 13 amino acids. V was clipped by 0 bases and J by 5 bases, with 7 bases between them. CDR3: CASSQDDGETQYF. In DNA, the CDR3 is TGTGCCAGCAGCCAAGACGACGGGGAGACCCAGTACTTC.